The rows below give T cell receptor beta chains drawn from one sample of a study of blood T cells in healthy people across ages. TCRdb itself ran the 5' RACE reads through MiXCR, one entry per CDR3 protein. The sample shows more than 1 million distinct CDR3 sequences, 35% to 55% of them seen only once. The sequenced sample was blood. All receptors come from a woman in her sixties or seventies in good health. Each CDR3 is given without its conserved first and last residue. Part of the rows lack a size; the others show once, few, many or a class for expanded clones.

J gene	clone size	V gene	CDR3 protein
TRBJ2-1	-	TRBV15	ATSGRAYNEQF
TRBJ2-1	few	TRBV28	ASSVRGENNEQF
TRBJ2-5	few	TRBV7-9	ASSLGILGETQY
TRBJ2-1	many	TRBV11-3	ASSLGTSGRDNEQF
TRBJ2-1	once	TRBV9	ASSVNPAGGVNEQF
TRBJ2-3	few	TRBV4-1	ASRMTGSSTDTQY
TRBJ2-5	few	TRBV3-1	ASSQRVTQY
TRBJ2-1	-	TRBV5-1	ASSTFLSSGSGNEQF
TRBJ1-3	-	TRBV12-3/TRBV12-4	ASSFFGNTIY
-	-	TRBV20-1	SASWGTYEQY
TRBJ2-7	-	TRBV29-1	SGRRDYEQY
TRBJ1-5	few	TRBV24-1	ATSDLNSNQPQH
TRBJ2-7	few	TRBV7-9	ASSSHWVQRSSYEQY
TRBJ2-5	many	TRBV20-1	SARDIAGGPGETQY
TRBJ1-1	-	TRBV20-1	SARDIQGNTEAF
TRBJ2-7	-	TRBV27	ASSRRAPSVYFGNEVEQY
TRBJ2-1	many	TRBV10-3	AISEDAGGRGDEQF
TRBJ2-1	few	TRBV7-7	ASSRSGGGDEQF
TRBJ2-7	many	TRBV6-5	ASRDRVGEQY
TRBJ2-1	-	TRBV5-6	ASSLMGQGATGEF
TRBJ2-3	few	TRBV12-3/TRBV12-4	ASSLAGLASSDTQY
TRBJ2-3	-	TRBV9	ASSVEGRSRLAGAATDTQY
TRBJ1-6	-	TRBV5-1	ASSLPKNNSPLH
TRBJ1-5	few	TRBV29-1	SARDNNQPQH
TRBJ2-1	-	TRBV10-3	AISDLGGMNEQF
TRBJ2-3	-	TRBV20-1	SAGIQGAGDTQY
TRBJ2-6	-	TRBV27	ASSNSAGANVLT
TRBJ2-5	many	TRBV7-8	ASSRQGRETQY
TRBJ2-1	few	TRBV20-1	SAVGLAGTYNEQF